The 20 T cell receptor beta chains in this list originate from one sample, sequenced in a study of blood T cell repertoires in COVID-19. The repertoire was sequenced with immunoSEQ multiplex PCR; TCRdb's copy has only in-frame clones and lacks some. Among about 300,000 clones listed, roughly 84% were seen once. Sequencing used peripheral blood. The source of these receptors is a human donor with COVID-19, enrolled during active disease. The donor label of this sample is uncertain.

This chain connects TRBV30 to TRBJ2-5; D perhaps matches TRBD1 (6 bases). Trimming pared 4 bases from V and 3 bases from J, leaving 12 bases between. This CDR3 has 13 amino acids. In germline, CDR1 is GTSNPN, CDR2 SVGIG (reference sequence). This CDR3 reads CAWTLGGKETQYF. The CDR3 DNA is TGTGCCTGGACCCTTGGGGGCAAAGAGACCCAGTACTTC.

This clone was picked up a small number of times. The V call is TRBV24-1, the J call TRBJ1-5, with 8 bases identical to TRBD1. Germline V gene data show CDR1 as KGHDR and CDR2 as SFDVKD. The CDR3 contains 14 residues. V trimming: 4 bases; J trimming: 2 bases; junction bases outside the gene matches: 0. CDR3 region: CATSETGGNQPQHF. CDR3 sequence (DNA): TGTGCCACCAGTGAGACAGGGGGCAATCAGCCCCAGCATTTT.

This clone was observed a handful of times. The chain recombines TRBV24-1 with TRBJ2-2; 8 bases match TRBD1. Germline lookup yields CDR1 KGHDR and CDR2 SFDVKD. This CDR3 has 17 residues. J lost 1 base, V lost 0 bases, and 3 bases had no gene match. This chain's CDR3 is CATSDLPQGVNTGELFF. Written as DNA, the CDR3 is TGTGCCACCAGTGATTTGCCACAGGGGGTGAACACCGGGGAGCTGTTTTTT.

The chain employs TRBV30 and TRBJ1-2; TRBD1 agrees at 7 bases. Germline V lookup: CDR1 GTSNPN, CDR2 SVGIG (reference sequence). V lost 1 base and J lost 5; bases outside the gene matches: 4. CDR3 size: 13 residues. The CDR3 is CAWSALTGYGYTF. The CDR3 region has the DNA TGTGCCTGGAGTGCCCTGACAGGGTATGGCTACACCTTC.

V gene TRBV28 combines with J gene TRBJ1-5; possibly TRBD1 for D (5 bases). The CDR3 spans 16 residues. Germline CDR1 is MDHEN and CDR2 is SYDVKM. V was pared by 5 bases and J by 0 bases, with 14 bases between. CDR3 sequence: CASSHPTGPSNQPQHF. In DNA form, the CDR3 reads TGTGCCAGCAGTCATCCCACAGGCCCTAGCAATCAGCCCCAGCATTTT.

The V gene is TRBV28, the J gene TRBJ1-5; TRBD1 matches at 10 bases. Germline values: CDR1 MDHEN, CDR2 SYDVKM. J was trimmed by 7 bases and V by 3 bases; bases with no gene match: 6. The CDR3 spans 15 residues. In DNA form, the CDR3 reads TGTGCCAGCAGTTTCGGGACAGGGGCTTGGCAGCCCCAGCATTTT. Translating it yields CASSFGTGAWQPQHF.

V and J are TRBV24-1 and TRBJ2-1; possible D gene TRBD2, 6 bases. Trimming left V 4 bases short and J 5 bases short, with 14 bases between. CDR1 is KGHDR and CDR2 is SFDVKD in the germline V gene. The CDR3 has 15 amino acids. The CDR3 sequence: CATSDPGTLNNEQFF. In DNA form, the CDR3 reads TGTGCCACCAGTGACCCCGGGACTCTCAACAATGAGCAGTTCTTC.

The V and J genes are TRBV6-5 and TRBJ1-5; TRBD1 might be the D (5 bases). The CDR3 extends over 13 amino acids. V lost 6 bases to trimming and J lost 7 bases, with 13 bases between them. CDR1 and CDR2 (germline): MNHEY, SVGAGI. Here the CDR3 DNA reads TGTGCCAGCAGGAACACAGGAAACCAGCCCCAGCATTTT. It encodes CASRNTGNQPQHF.

The gene calls are TRBV9 and TRBJ2-7; D perhaps matches TRBD1 (6 bases). CDR1 SGDLS and CDR2 YYNGEE come from the germline V gene. The CDR3 totals 16 residues. The V end was cut by 1 base, the J end by 2 bases, with 16 bases between. Here the CDR3 reads CASSVSTGSGAYEQYF. The CDR3 DNA reads as TGTGCCAGCAGCGTATCCACGGGGTCAGGGGCCTACGAGCAGTACTTC.

The V call is TRBV30, the J call TRBJ2-3; 16 nucleotides agree with TRBD2. The germline V gene has CDR1 GTSNPN and CDR2 SVGIG (reference sequence). The CDR3 spans 16 residues. Trimming took 4 bases from V and 5 from J; bases not matched to a gene: 6. The CDR3 sequence is CAWKKGTSGRVDTQYF. CDR3 sequence (DNA): TGTGCCTGGAAAAAAGGGACTAGCGGGAGGGTAGATACGCAGTATTTT.

V usage is TRBV18 and J usage is TRBJ2-3; TRBD1 matches 9 bases. CDR3 size: 15 residues. After removal of 3 bases from V and 2 bases from J, the junction contained 3 bases not matched to a gene. Germline V lookup: CDR1 KGHSH, CDR2 LQKENI. The CDR3 here is CASSPGQGYTDTQYF. The CDR3 coding sequence is TGTGCCAGCTCACCGGGACAGGGTTACACAGATACGCAGTATTTT.

J is TRBJ1-6 and V is TRBV11-2; D not certain. V was pared by 0 bases and J by 4 bases, with 4 bases between. The germline gives CDR1 SGHAT, CDR2 FQNNGV. The CDR3 is 14 residues long. The DNA of the CDR3 is TGTGCCAGCAGCTTAGACGGGTATAATTCACCCCTCCACTTT. It specifies CASSLDGYNSPLHF.

The chain combines TRBV5-1 with TRBJ2-5; TRBD2 agrees at 8 bases. Germline CDR1 SGHRS, CDR2 YFSETQ. The CDR3 totals 15 residues. The J segment lost 5 bases and the V segment lost 4 bases, leaving 10 bases of the junction unmatched. The CDR3 DNA sequence: TGCGCCAGCAGCAGAGGACTAGCTGAATCGGAGACCCAGTACTTC. This gives the protein CASSRGLAESETQYF.

V usage is TRBV28 and J usage is TRBJ1-5, with D perhaps TRBD1 (5 bases). Germline CDR1 is MDHEN and CDR2 is SYDVKM. The CDR3 has 15 amino acids. V dropped 3 bases and J dropped 2 bases, with 11 bases sitting between them. The CDR3 nucleotides read TGTGCCAGCAGTTTTGGAGGGACGGGCAATCAGCCCCAGCATTTT. Translating it yields CASSFGGTGNQPQHF.

J is TRBJ2-7 and V is TRBV7-2; D is possibly TRBD1 (6 bases). Trimming stripped 0 bases from V and 7 bases from J, with 13 bases between. The CDR3 sequence is 14 residues long. Germline V lookup: CDR1 SGHTA, CDR2 FQGNSA. CDR3 loop: CASSLAGAVREQYF. CDR3 nucleotides: TGTGCCAGCAGCTTAGCGGGGGCCGTTCGAGAGCAGTACTTC.

The chain employs TRBV28 and TRBJ1-4; TRBD1 matches at 9 bases. V was clipped by 7 bases and J by 0 bases; unmatched bases: 9. Germline V gene lookup returns CDR1 MDHEN and CDR2 SYDVKM. The CDR3 length is 17 residues. The chain's CDR3 is CASTEQGARATNEKLFF. In DNA form, the CDR3 reads TGTGCCAGCACCGAACAGGGGGCTCGGGCAACTAATGAAAAACTGTTTTTT.

This clone was recorded once. V usage is TRBV30 and J usage is TRBJ2-7; 8 bases fit TRBD1. The CDR3 totals 14 residues. The ends lost 4 bases at V and 0 bases at J; junction bases unmatched: 5. Germline CDR1 reads GTSNPN; CDR2 reads SVGIG (reference sequence). CDR3 region: CAWTGTGRSYEQYF. The CDR3 DNA follows: TGTGCCTGGACCGGGACAGGACGCTCCTACGAGCAGTACTTC.

This clone was counted once. This chain uses TRBV19 with TRBJ1-1, with TRBD1 identical over 8 bases. From germline, CDR1 is LNHDA and CDR2 SQIVND (reference sequence). The V and J ends lost 5 bases and 1 base, in that order; junction bases with no gene match: 6. The CDR3 spans 15 residues. This CDR3 reads CASSLWTGRNTEAFF. The CDR3 DNA sequence: TGTGCCAGTAGTCTCTGGACAGGGAGGAACACTGAAGCTTTCTTT.

The chain couples TRBV6-5 to TRBJ1-2, with 9 bases aligning to TRBD1. The CDR3 sequence is 14 residues long. The V gene end was trimmed by 6 bases and the J gene end by 2 bases; junction bases not matched to a gene: 4. The germline V gene has CDR1 MNHEY and CDR2 SVGAGI. CDR3 loop: CASSRDRENYGYTF. As DNA, the CDR3 is TGTGCCAGCAGCCGGGACAGGGAAAACTATGGCTACACCTTC.

The rearrangement links TRBV3-1 (or the pseudogene TRBV3-2) to TRBJ2-7; 10 bases fit TRBD2. This CDR3 contains 17 residues. The junction had 12 bases not matched to a gene; V was cut back by 0 bases and J by 7 bases. Germline lookup yields CDR1 LGHDT and CDR2 YNNKEL (reference sequence). CDR3 sequence reads: CASSQDISGRVPAEQYF. The CDR3 nucleotides are TGTGCCAGCAGCCAAGATATAAGCGGGAGGGTTCCTGCTGAGCAGTACTTC.